A single sample is the source of the 2 T cell receptor beta chains below, sequenced in a study of CD8+ T cells in alopecia areata. Following extraction, RNA underwent reverse transcription to cDNA, which served as the sequencing template. Sequenced by immunoSEQ multiplex PCR; TCRdb stores in-frame clones only, minus some. The table lists about 150,000 clones, 40% to 65% of them singletons. This specimen was CD8+ T cells sorted from blood, taken at week 0. The receptors stem from a human donor with alopecia areata.

This clone showed up just a few times. The V and J genes are TRBV15 and TRBJ2-1; TRBD1 might be the D (6 bases). V lost 4 bases, J lost 8 bases, and 15 bases lay in between. The CDR3 has 14 amino acids. Germline-derived CDR1 and CDR2 are LNHNV and YYDKDF (reference sequence). The CDR3 loop reads CATSTGTPGYEQFF. DNA of the CDR3: TGTGCCACCAGCACGGGGACACCAGGCTATGAGCAGTTCTTC.

The genes are TRBV5-1 and TRBJ2-1; 9 bases align to TRBD1. This CDR3 is 13 amino acids long. The V segment lost 0 bases and the J segment 9 bases; nucleotides outside the gene matches: 1. Per the germline V gene, CDR1 is SGHRS and CDR2 is YFSETQ. CDR3 loop: CASSLDRGLEQFF. The DNA for the CDR3 is TGCGCCAGCAGCTTGGACAGGGGGCTTGAGCAGTTCTTC.